This T cell receptor beta chain was found in a study of blood T cell repertoires in COVID-19. Per germline, CDR1 MGHRA and CDR2 YSYEKL. The CDR3 is 15 residues long. The ends were cut back, 2 bases at V and 6 bases at J, with 14 bases in the middle. Assay: immunoSEQ multiplex PCR; the TCRdb copy retains only in-frame clones and omits some. Here the sample spans under 75,000 clones, 80% to 85% being singletons. The source of this sequence is a man older than 75 with acute or convalescent COVID-19. Specimen: peripheral blood. The genes are TRBV4-1 and TRBJ2-1, with a possible D match to TRBD1 (6 bases). The CDR3 DNA is TGCGCCAGCAGCCAAAATTACAGGGTTGGCAATGAGCAGTTCTTC. This codes for CASSQNYRVGNEQFF.